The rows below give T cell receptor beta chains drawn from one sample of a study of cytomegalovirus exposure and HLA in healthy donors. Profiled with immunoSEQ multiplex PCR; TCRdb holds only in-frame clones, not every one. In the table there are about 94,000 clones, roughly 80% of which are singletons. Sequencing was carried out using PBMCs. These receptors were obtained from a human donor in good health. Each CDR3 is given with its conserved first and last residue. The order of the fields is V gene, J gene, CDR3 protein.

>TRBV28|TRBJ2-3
CASSFVGGRLTDTQYF
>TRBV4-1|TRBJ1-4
CASSSGEAADNEKLFF
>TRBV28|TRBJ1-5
CASSFADRGSQPQHF
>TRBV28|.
CASRGGQGAVEQYF
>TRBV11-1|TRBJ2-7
CASSPSRGLRYEQYF
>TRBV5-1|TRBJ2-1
CASSLAVQIYEQFF
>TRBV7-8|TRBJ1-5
CASSLRQVGNQPQHF
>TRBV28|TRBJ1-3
CASSLLLVGNTIYF
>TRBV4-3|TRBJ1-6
CASSQDPSRSQNSPLHF
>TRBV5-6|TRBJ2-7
CASSHDSGTPRGEQYF
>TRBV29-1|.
CSVENHGTYEQYF
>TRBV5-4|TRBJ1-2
CASSQNGANYGYTF
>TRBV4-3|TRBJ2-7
CASSRIPGGYEQYF
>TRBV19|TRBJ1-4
CASALPGTGEKLFF
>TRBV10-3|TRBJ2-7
CAISESSVEQYF
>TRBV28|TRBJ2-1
CASSLRGQGAYNEQFF
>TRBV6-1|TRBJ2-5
CATRLAGGPETQYF
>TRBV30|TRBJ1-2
CAWSGGGTGGAGNYGYTF
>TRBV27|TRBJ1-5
CASSPRGQGYQPQHF
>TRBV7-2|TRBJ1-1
CASSLAPGNTEAFF
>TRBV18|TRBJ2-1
CASSPPGANAGQFF
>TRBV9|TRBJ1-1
CASSAGETTEAFF
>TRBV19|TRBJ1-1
CASSTRGAEAFF
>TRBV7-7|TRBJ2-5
CASSSGLANQETQYF
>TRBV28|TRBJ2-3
CASSILFGGRDTQYF
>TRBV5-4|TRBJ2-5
CASSLVAGAEETQYF
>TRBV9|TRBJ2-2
CASSVGTSSRTGELFF